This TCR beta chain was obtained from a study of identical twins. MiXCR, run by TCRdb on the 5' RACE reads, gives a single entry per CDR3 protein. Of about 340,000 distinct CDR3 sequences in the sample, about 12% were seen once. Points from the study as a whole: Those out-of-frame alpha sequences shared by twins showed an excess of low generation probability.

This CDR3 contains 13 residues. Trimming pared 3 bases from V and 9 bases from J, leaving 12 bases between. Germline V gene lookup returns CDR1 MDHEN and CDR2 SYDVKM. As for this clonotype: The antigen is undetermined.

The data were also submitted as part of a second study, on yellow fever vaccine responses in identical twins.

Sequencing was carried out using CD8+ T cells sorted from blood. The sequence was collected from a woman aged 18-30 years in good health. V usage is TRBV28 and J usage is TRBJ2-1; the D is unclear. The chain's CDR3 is CASSLTGKGEQFF. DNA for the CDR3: TGTGCCAGCAGTTTGACGGGCAAAGGTGAGCAGTTCTTC.